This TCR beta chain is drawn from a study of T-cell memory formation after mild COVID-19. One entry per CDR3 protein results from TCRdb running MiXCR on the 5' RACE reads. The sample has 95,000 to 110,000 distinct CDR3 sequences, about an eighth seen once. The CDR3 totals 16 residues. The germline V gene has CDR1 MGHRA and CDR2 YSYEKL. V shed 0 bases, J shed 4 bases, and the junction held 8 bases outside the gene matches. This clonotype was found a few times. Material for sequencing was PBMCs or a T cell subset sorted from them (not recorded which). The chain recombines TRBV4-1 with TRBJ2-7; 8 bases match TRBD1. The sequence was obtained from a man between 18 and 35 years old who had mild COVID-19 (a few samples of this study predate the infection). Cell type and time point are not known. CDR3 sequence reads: CASSQEGQVPIYEQYF. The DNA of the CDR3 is TGCGCCAGCAGCCAAGAGGGACAGGTACCGATTTACGAGCAGTACTTC.